This T cell receptor (beta chain) was recovered during a study of radiotherapy plus CTLA-4 blockade in lung cancer. The wider study: Around 19% of enrolled patients responded objectively, and roughly 30% had disease control.

Produced via immunoSEQ multiplex PCR; TCRdb's table is partial and in-frame only. There are about 110,000 clones in the sample; over 75% occur only once, and over 2% lies in the top ten. The CDR3 extends over 12 amino acids. V gave up 0 bases and J gave up 3 bases, with 3 bases separating them. Germline loops: CDR1 SGHRS, CDR2 YFSETQ. The sample in question was peripheral blood, obtained from a patient treated with radiotherapy plus ipilimumab. The chain joins TRBV5-1 to TRBJ1-2; D is unresolved. The source is a human donor with non-small cell lung cancer that progressed on radiotherapy plus ipilimumab. Some clones in this sample may be carry-over from other donors' samples. CDR3 in DNA: TGCGCCAGCAGCTTGGATTACTATGGCTACACCTTC. It specifies CASSLDYYGYTF.